This T cell receptor beta chain was captured in a study of circulating and synovial CD4+ cells in juvenile arthritis. General study findings and limits: Bulk blood CD4 samples held at least an order of magnitude more or fewer genomes than CPL. The pathogenic-like versus bulk T cell difference escaped Vbeta family analysis.

This clone was seen a handful of times. Its matching antigen is unknown. Germline lookup yields CDR1 SGHRS and CDR2 YFSETQ. This CDR3 has 17 amino acids. V lost 4 bases and J lost 10; bases outside the gene matches: 15. Sequenced samples came from active juvenile idiopathic arthritis patients. Clones were sequenced by immunoSEQ multiplex PCR, and TCRdb holds only the in-frame ones, with some missing. This table holds fewer than 40,000 clones, 80% to 95% found once. This chain uses TRBV5-1 with TRBJ2-2, with 11 bases aligning to TRBD2. This TCR came from a human donor with juvenile idiopathic arthritis. Sequencing was performed on CD4+ T cells from blood. CDR3 nucleotides: TGCGCCAGCAGCCTCCTGCCGGGACTAGCGGCTCAGGAGGAGCTGTTTTTT. Amino acid sequence: CASSLLPGLAAQEELFF.